Detailed here is one T cell receptor beta chain. This sample is part of a study of shared clonotypes between healthy human individuals. Germline V gives CDR1 SQVTM, CDR2 ANQGSEA. The CDR3 runs 13 residues. V was trimmed by 3 bases and J by 5 bases, leaving 10 bases between them. Assay used: immunoSEQ multiplex PCR; TCRdb lists only in-frame clones, some missing. The data contain over a million clones, around 76% of them singletons. Each of the donors was a healthy adult who was HIV-negative and had not had a recent acute infection or vaccination. Researchers partitioned CD4+ cells into CD45RA+ naive and CD45RA-negative memory subsets.

This sequence originates from a man aged 18 to 30 in good health. Sequenced material: memory CD4+ T cells sorted from blood. Subset here: CD45RA-negative fraction. This chain links TRBV29-1 with TRBJ2-2, with a weak D call TRBD2 (5 bases). This CDR3 reads CSVDTWETGELFF. CDR3 DNA sequence: TGCAGCGTTGACACATGGGAGACCGGGGAGCTGTTTTTT.